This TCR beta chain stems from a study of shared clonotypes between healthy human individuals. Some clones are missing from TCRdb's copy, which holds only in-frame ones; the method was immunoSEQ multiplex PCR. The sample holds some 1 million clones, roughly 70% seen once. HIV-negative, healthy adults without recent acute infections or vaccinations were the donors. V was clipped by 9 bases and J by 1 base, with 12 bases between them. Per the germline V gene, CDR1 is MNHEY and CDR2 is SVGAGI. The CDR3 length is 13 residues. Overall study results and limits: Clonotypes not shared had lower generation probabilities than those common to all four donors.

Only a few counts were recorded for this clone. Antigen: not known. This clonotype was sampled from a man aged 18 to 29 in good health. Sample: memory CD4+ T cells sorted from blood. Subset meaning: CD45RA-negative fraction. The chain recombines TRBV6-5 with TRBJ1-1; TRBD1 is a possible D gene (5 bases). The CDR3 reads CASGDGTNTEAFF. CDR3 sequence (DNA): TGTGCCAGTGGGGACGGGACGAACACTGAAGCTTTCTTT.